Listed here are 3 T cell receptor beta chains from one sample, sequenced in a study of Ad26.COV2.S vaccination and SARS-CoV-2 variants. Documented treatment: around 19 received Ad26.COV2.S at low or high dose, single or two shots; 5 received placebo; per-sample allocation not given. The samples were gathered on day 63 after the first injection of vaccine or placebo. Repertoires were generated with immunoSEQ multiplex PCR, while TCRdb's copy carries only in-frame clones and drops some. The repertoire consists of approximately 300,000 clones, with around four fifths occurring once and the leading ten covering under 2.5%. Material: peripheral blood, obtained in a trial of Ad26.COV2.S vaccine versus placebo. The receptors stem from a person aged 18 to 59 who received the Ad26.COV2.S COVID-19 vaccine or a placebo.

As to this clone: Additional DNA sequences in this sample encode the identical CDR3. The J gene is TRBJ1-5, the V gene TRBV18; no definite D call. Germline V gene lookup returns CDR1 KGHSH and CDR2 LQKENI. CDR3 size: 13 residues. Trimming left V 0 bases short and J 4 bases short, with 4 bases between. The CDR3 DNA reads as TGTGCCAGCTCACCACCGGGTAATCAGCCCCAGCATTTT. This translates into CASSPPGNQPQHF.

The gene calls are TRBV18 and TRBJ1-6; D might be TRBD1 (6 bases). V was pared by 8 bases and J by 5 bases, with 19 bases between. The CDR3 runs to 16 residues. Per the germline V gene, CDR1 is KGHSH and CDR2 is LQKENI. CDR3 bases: TGTGCCAGCCGTCTGGCCGGGACAAGAGATAATTCACCCCTCCACTTT. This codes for CASRLAGTRDNSPLHF.

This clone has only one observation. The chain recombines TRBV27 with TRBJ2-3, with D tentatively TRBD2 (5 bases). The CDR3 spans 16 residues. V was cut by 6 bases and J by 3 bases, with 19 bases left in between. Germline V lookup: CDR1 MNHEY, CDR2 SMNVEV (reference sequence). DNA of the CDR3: TGTGCCAGCAGCGATCTAGCCGCGAGAGGGACAGATACGCAGTATTTT. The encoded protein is CASSDLAARGTDTQYF.